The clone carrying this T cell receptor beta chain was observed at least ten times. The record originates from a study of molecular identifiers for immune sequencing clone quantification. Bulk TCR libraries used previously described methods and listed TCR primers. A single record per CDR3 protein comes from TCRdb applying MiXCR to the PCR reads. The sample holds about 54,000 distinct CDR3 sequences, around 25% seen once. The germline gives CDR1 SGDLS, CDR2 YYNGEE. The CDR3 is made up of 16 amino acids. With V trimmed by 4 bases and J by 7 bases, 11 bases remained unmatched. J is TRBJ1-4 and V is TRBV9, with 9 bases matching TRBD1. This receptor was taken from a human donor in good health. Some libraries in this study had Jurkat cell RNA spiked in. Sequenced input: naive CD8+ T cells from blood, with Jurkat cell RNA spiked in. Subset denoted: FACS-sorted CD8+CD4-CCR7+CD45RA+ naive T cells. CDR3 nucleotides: TGTGCCAGCAGCTTGGGACAGGGTGAAGGGAGTGAAAAACTGTTTTTT. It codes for CASSLGQGEGSEKLFF. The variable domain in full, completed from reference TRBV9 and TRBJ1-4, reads DSGVTQTPKHLITATGQRVTLRCSPRSGDLSVYWYQQSLDQGLQFLIQYYNGEERAKGNILERFSAQQFPDLHSELNLSSLELGDSALYFCASSLGQGEGSEKLFFGSGTQLSVL.